The rows below give T cell receptor beta chains drawn from one sample of a study of shared clonotypes between healthy human individuals. Assay used: immunoSEQ multiplex PCR; TCRdb lists only in-frame clones, some missing. Among 650,000 to 700,000 clones listed, roughly 87% were seen once. The sequenced material came from memory CD8+ T cells from PBMCs. These receptors all stem from a young man in good health. Some clones in this sample may be carry-over from other donors' samples. Each CDR3 is given with its conserved first and last residue. A D gene is named only where the DNA matches it firmly. Expanded clones are given a class, and other clones once, few, many or no size at all.

v_call	d_call	j_call	clone_size	cdr3_nt	cdr3_aa
TRBV7-9	-	TRBJ2-2	-	TGTGCCAGAGAAGCAGGATCGAACACCGGGGAGCTGTTTTTT	CAREAGSNTGELFF
TRBV6-5	TRBD1	TRBJ1-2	-	TGTGCCAGCAGTTTTGGAGGGGGCGGCTATGGCTACACCTTC	CASSFGGGGYGYTF
TRBV11-3	TRBD1	TRBJ1-2	-	TGTGCCAGCTCCTCTAGCGGGGACAGGGTTAACTATGGCTACACCTTC	CASSSSGDRVNYGYTF
TRBV9	TRBD2	TRBJ2-1	-	TGTGCCAGCAGCGTAGGGGGCGGCGGGAGCGGCAATGAGCAGTTCTTC	CASSVGGGGSGNEQFF
TRBV5-1	-	TRBJ1-1	-	TGCGCCAGCAGGCCAGACAGGTTGCACACTGAAGCTTTCTTT	CASRPDRLHTEAFF
TRBV9	-	TRBJ2-2	-	TGTGCCAGCAGCGACGGGACTGACGGGGAGCTGTTTTTT	CASSDGTDGELFF
TRBV7-9	-	TRBJ2-6	-	TGTGCCAGCAGCTCTCAGCACTCTGGGGCCAACGTCCTGACTTTC	CASSSQHSGANVLTF
TRBV19	-	TRBJ2-3	-	TGTGCCAGTAGTGTCAGACTAGCAGATACGCAGTATTTT	CASSVRLADTQYF
TRBV7-9	-	TRBJ2-7	-	TGTGCCATCCGCGAGTTAGGACCCTATACCTACGAGCAGTACTTC	CAIRELGPYTYEQYF
TRBV6-5	-	TRBJ1-1	-	TGTGCCAGCAGCTCGTCAGGGTCTACCACTGAAGCTTTCTTT	CASSSSGSTTEAFF
TRBV9	TRBD2	TRBJ2-1	-	TGTGCCAGCAGCGGACGACTAGCGGGGACAACGCATGAGCAGTTCTTC	CASSGRLAGTTHEQFF
TRBV5-1	TRBD2	TRBJ2-1	-	TGCGCCAGCAGGGACGGACTAGCGACCTACAATGAGCAGTTCTTC	CASRDGLATYNEQFF
TRBV9	-	TRBJ2-2	-	TGTGCCAGCAGCGTAGTTCCGGAAATCGCGAACACCGGGGAGCTGTTTTTT	CASSVVPEIANTGELFF
TRBV5-6	-	TRBJ2-1	-	TGTGCCAGCGGAAAGTACAATGAGCAGTTCTTC	CASGKYNEQFF
TRBV7-8	-	TRBJ2-1	-	TGTGCCAGCAGCAACCCACGTGTCGGGAGCTCCTACAATGAGCAGTTCTTC	CASSNPRVGSSYNEQFF
TRBV27	-	TRBJ1-6	-	TGTGCCAGTGGGGACGGCTGGGGAACGAATTCACCCCTCCACTTT	CASGDGWGTNSPLHF
TRBV7-9	-	TRBJ2-7	-	TGTGCCAGCAGCCCCCGACAGGTTGGAATATACGAGCAGTACTTC	CASSPRQVGIYEQYF
TRBV7-5	-	TRBJ1-2	once	TGTGTCAGAAGCTTATCTTTTCCCAGGGGTTACAAGGGCTACACCTTC	CVRSLSFPRGYKGYTF
TRBV27	-	TRBJ1-2	-	TGTGCCAGCAGTTTATCGGCCGGGACCCTAAACTATGGCTACACCTTC	CASSLSAGTLNYGYTF
TRBV2	-	TRBJ1-1	-	TGTGCCAGCAGCGGGAGGGTTTCCGGAGCTTTCTTT	CASSGRVSGAFF
TRBV7-9	-	TRBJ1-4	-	TGTGCCAGCAGCCCCTCGACAGGCAAAAAACTGTTTTTT	CASSPSTGKKLFF
TRBV7-9	TRBD1	TRBJ1-2	once	TGTGCCAGCAGCACCCGGGTGGGACAGGGGGCGCCCAGGAATGGCTACACCTTC	CASSTRVGQGAPRNGYTF
TRBV9	TRBD2	TRBJ2-2	-	TGTGCCAGCAGCGATGGGACTAGCGGTGTCACCGGGGAGCTGTTTTTT	CASSDGTSGVTGELFF
TRBV29-1	TRBD1	TRBJ2-3	-	TGCAGCGCCGTGGGACAGCCCGCAGATACGCAGTATTTT	CSAVGQPADTQYF
TRBV28	TRBD1	TRBJ2-7	-	TGTGCCAGCAGTTCCTGGGACAGTAGCTCCTACGAGCAGTACTTC	CASSSWDSSSYEQYF
TRBV4-2	TRBD1	TRBJ2-7	-	TGTGCCAGCAGCCAGGCCGGGACAGTCTACGAGCAGTACTTC	CASSQAGTVYEQYF
TRBV5-1	-	TRBJ2-5	once	TGCGCCAGCAGCAGTGGGGGGCAACCTCTCCAAGAGACCCAGTACTTC	CASSSGGQPLQETQYF
TRBV5-4	-	TRBJ2-1	-	TGTGCCAGCAGCTTCCGGACAGCCTACAATGAGCAGTTCTTC	CASSFRTAYNEQFF
TRBV28	TRBD1	TRBJ1-1	-	TGTGCCAGCAGTTTCCTGGGACAGGGATACATGAACACTGAAGCTTTCTTT	CASSFLGQGYMNTEAFF
TRBV7-8	TRBD1	TRBJ2-2	once	TGTGCCAGCAGTTTACGGGACAGCTATACCGGGGAGCTGTTTTTT	CASSLRDSYTGELFF
TRBV29-1	TRBD1	TRBJ2-7	-	TGCAGCGTCCTTGGACAGGGACGATTCTACGAGCAGTACTTC	CSVLGQGRFYEQYF
TRBV7-9	TRBD2	TRBJ2-1	few	TGTGCCAGCAGCCCACCTAGCGGGAGGGCCTTCAATGAGCAGTTCTTC	CASSPPSGRAFNEQFF
TRBV5-6	-	TRBJ1-3	-	TGTGCCAGCAGCATAGGTTACGCCAGCTCTGGAAACACCATATATTTT	CASSIGYASSGNTIYF
TRBV28	-	TRBJ2-3	-	TGTGCCAGCAGTTTCCGGGGCTACAACACAGATACGCAGTATTTT	CASSFRGYNTDTQYF
TRBV7-9	-	TRBJ2-3	-	TGTGCCAGCAGCCGTACAGGGTTAGATACGCAGTATTTT	CASSRTGLDTQYF
TRBV25-1	TRBD1	TRBJ1-4	-	TGTGCCAGCACTCCATACAGGGGTGGAGAAAAACTGTTTTTT	CASTPYRGGEKLFF
TRBV7-2	TRBD1	TRBJ2-7	-	TGTGCCAGCAGCTTATTTATCGAACAGGGGAGGCAGTACTTC	CASSLFIEQGRQYF
TRBV6-1	-	TRBJ2-4	-	TGTGCCAGCAGTGAAGCGCGGGTTTTTGAAAACATTCAGTACTTC	CASSEARVFENIQYF
TRBV18	-	TRBJ2-1	-	TGTGCCAGCTCGCCCTCCTCCCCGACTGCCCTAATCTGGGATGAGCAGTTCTTC	CASSPSSPTALIWDEQFF
TRBV9	-	TRBJ2-2	many	TGTGCCAGCAGCGTAGGCAGGGAAGTGTCCGCCGGGGAGCTGTTTTTT	CASSVGREVSAGELFF